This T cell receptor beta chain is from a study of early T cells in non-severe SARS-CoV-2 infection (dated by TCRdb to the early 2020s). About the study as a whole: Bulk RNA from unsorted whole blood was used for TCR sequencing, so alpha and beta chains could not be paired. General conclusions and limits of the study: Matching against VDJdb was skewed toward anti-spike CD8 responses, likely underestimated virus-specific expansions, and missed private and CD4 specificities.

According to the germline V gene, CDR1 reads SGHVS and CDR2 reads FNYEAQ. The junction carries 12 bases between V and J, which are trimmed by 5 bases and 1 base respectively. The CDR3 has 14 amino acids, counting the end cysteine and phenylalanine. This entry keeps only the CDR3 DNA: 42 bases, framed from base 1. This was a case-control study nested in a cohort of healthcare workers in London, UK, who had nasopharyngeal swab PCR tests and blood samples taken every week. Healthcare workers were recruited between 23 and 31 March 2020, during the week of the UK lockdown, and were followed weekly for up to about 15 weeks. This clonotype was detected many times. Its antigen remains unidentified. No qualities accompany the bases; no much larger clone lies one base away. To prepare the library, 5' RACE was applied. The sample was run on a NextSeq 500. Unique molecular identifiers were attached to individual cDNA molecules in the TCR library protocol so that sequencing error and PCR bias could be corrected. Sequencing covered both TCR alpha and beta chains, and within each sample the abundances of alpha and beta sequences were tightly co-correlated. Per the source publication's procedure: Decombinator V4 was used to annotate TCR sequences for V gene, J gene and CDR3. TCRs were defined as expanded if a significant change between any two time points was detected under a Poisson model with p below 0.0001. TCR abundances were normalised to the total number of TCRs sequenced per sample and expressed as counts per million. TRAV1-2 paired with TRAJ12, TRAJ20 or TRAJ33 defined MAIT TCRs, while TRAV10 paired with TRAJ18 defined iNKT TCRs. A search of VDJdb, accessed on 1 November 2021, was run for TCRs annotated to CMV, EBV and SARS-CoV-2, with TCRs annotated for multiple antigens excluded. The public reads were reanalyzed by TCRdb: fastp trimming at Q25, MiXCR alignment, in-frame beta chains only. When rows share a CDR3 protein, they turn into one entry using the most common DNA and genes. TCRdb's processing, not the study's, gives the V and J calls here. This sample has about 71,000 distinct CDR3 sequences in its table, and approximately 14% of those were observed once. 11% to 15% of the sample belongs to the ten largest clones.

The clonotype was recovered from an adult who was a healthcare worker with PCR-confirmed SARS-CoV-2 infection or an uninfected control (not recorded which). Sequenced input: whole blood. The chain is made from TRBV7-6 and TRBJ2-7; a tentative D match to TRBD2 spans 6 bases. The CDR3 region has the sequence CASSRAGTSYEQYF. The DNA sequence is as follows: TGTGCCAGCAGCCGCGCCGGGACTTCCTACGAGCAGTACTTC.